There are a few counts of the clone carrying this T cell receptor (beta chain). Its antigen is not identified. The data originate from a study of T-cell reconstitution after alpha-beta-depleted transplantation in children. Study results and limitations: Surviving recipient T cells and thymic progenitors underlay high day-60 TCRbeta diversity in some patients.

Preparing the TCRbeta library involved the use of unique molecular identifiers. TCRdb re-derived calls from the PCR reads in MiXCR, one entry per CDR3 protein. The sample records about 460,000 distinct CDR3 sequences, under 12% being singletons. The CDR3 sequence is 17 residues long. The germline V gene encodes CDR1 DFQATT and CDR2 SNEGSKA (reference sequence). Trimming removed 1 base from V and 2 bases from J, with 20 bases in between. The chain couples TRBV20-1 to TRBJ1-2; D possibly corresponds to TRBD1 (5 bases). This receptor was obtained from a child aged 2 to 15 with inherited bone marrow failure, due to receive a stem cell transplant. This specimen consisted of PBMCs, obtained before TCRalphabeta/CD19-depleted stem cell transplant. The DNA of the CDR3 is TGCAGTGCTAGAGCTGGATTGGGCAGGGTAACGAACTATGGCTACACCTTC. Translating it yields CSARAGLGRVTNYGYTF.